This T cell receptor beta chain was obtained from a study of long-term antiretroviral therapy in people with HIV. General observations from the study: ART was followed by higher diversity that remained below transplant donor controls.

Ahead of DNA extraction, samples held about 1-10 million cryopreserved PBMC each. There are 16 residues in the CDR3. CDR1 is SNHLY and CDR2 is FYNNEI in the germline V gene. V shed 2 bases and J shed 0 bases, with 11 bases lying between them. In regard to this clone: Its specificity is unknown.

An immunoSEQ assay, version v3.0, was performed at survey level. TCRdb's copy holds only in-frame clones and misses some; the assay was immunoSEQ multiplex PCR. The table lists 21,000 or so clones, 70% to 90% of them singletons. The chain couples TRBV2 to TRBJ1-5; D uncertain. This receptor was taken from a man in his sixties with HIV. This specimen consisted of unsorted PBMCs, obtained 2.3 years after starting antiretroviral therapy. CDR3 loop: CASSEHSDYSNQPQHF. The CDR3 region has the DNA TGTGCCAGCAGTGAACACAGTGATTATAGCAATCAGCCCCAGCATTTT.